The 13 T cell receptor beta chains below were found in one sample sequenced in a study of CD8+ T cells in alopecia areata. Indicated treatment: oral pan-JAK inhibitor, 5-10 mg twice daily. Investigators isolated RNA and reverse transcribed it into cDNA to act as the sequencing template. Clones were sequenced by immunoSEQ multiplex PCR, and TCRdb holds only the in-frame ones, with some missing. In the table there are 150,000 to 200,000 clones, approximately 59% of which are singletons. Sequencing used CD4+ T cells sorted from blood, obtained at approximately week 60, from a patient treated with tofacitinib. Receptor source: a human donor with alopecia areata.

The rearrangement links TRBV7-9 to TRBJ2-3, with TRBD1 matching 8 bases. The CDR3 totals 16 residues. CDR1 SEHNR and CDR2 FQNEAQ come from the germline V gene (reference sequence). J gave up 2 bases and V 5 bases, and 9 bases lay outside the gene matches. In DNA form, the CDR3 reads TGTGCCAGCAGCGACCAGACAGGGGCTAACACAGATACGCAGTATTTT. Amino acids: CASSDQTGANTDTQYF.

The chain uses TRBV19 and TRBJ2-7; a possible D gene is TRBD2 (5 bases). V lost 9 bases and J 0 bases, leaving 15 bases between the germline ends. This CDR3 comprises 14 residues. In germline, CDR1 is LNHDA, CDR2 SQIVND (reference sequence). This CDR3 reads CASNRDKGSYEQYF. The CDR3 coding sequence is TGTGCCAGCAACCGGGATAAGGGCTCCTACGAGCAGTACTTC.

Here the CDR3 DNA reads TGCAGCGCCACGAGGGGCTCGGGACAGGTGACCTACGAGCAGTACTTC. This codes for CSATRGSGQVTYEQYF. This chain connects TRBV29-1 to TRBJ2-7; 8 bases match TRBD1. Germline CDR1 SQVTM, CDR2 ANQGSEA. This CDR3 region has 16 residues. V shed 7 bases, J shed 2 bases, and the junction held 16 bases outside the gene matches.

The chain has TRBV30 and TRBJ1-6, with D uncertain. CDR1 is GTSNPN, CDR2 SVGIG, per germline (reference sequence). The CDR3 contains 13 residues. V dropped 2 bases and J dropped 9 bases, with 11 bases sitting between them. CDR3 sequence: CAWSPGNRSPLHF. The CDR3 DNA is TGTGCCTGGAGTCCCGGGAATCGTTCACCCCTCCACTTT.

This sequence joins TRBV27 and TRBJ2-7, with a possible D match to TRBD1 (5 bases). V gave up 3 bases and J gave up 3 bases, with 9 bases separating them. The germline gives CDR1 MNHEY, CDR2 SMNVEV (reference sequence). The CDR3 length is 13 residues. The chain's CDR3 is CASSLKGNYEQYF. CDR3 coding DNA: TGTGCCAGCAGTTTGAAGGGGAACTACGAGCAGTACTTC.

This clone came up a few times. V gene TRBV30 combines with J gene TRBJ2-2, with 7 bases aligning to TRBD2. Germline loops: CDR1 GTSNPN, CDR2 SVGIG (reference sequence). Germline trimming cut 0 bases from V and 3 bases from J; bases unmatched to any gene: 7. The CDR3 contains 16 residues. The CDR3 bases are TGTGCCTGGAGTGTACTCGCGGGGGTCTACACCGGGGAGCTGTTTTTT. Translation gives CAWSVLAGVYTGELFF.

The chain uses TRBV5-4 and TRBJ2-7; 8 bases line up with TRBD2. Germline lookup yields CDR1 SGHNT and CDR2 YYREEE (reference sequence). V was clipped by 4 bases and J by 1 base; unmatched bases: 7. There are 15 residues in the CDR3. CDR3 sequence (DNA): TGTGCCAGCAGCCCGGGACTAGTTCGGTCCTACGAGCAGTACTTC. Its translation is CASSPGLVRSYEQYF.

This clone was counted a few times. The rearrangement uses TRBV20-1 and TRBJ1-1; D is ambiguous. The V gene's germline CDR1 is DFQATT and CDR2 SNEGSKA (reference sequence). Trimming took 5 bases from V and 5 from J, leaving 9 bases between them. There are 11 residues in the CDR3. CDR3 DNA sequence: TGCAGTGCTTCCAAGGCGACTGAAGCTTTCTTT. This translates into CSASKATEAFF.

The CDR3 region is CASSYLGIASTDTQYF. The CDR3 region has the DNA TGTGCCAGCAGTTACTTGGGGATAGCGAGCACAGATACGCAGTATTTT. The chain combines TRBV6-5 with TRBJ2-3; D perhaps matches TRBD2 (5 bases). This CDR3 spans 16 amino acids. The germline V gene encodes CDR1 MNHEY and CDR2 SVGAGI. V lost 1 base and J lost 0, with 11 bases in between.

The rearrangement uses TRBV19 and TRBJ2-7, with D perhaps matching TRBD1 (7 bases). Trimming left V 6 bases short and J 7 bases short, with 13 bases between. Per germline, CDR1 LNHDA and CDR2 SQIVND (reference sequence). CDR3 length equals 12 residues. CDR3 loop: CASSKAGGEQYF. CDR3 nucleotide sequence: TGTGCCAGTAGCAAAGCAGGGGGGGAGCAGTACTTC.

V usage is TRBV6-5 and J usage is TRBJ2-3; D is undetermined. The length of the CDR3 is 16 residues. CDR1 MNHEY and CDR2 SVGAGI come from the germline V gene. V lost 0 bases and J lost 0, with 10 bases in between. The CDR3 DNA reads TGTGCCAGCAGTTACTCGGAACACCAAAGCACAGATACGCAGTATTTT. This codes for CASSYSEHQSTDTQYF.

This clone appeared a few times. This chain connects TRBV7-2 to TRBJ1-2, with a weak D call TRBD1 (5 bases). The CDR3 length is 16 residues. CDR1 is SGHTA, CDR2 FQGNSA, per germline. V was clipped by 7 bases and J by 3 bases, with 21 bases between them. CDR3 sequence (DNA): TGTGCCAGCATCCTAGACCCAGGGTCCTTTGACTATGGCTACACCTTC. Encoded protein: CASILDPGSFDYGYTF.

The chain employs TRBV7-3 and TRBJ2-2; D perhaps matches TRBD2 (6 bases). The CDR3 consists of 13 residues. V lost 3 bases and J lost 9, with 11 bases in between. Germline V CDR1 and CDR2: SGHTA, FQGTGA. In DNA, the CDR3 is TGTGCCAGCAGCTTGCGGGGCCCTCGGGAGCTGTTTTTT. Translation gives CASSLRGPRELFF.